This entry concerns a single TCR beta chain. The antigen is undetermined. This record comes from a study of Ad26.COV2.S vaccination and SARS-CoV-2 variants. Study summary: Administration of Ad26.COV2.S was intramuscular, either once or twice 56 days apart. General study findings and limits: Breadth of non-spike TCRs did not differ between vaccinees and placebo recipients.

The data were produced by immunoSEQ multiplex PCR, yet TCRdb's version contains in-frame clones alone and is incomplete. In the table there are around 300,000 clones, roughly 89% of which are singletons. In germline, CDR1 is SGHTA, CDR2 FQGNSA. Trimming removed 5 bases from V and 6 bases from J; junction bases left unmatched: 7. CDR3 length: 15 amino acids. The treatment here: roughly 18 received Ad26.COV2.S at low or high dose, single or two shots; 5 received placebo; per-sample allocation not given. Specimen acquisition occurred on day 63 following the initial vaccine or placebo injection. Donation was by an adult aged 18-55 years who was in Boston.

The sample here was peripheral blood, taken in a trial of Ad26.COV2.S vaccine versus placebo. The rearrangement uses TRBV7-2 and TRBJ2-1; 10 bases match TRBD1. This TCR was sampled from a person aged 18 to 65 who received the Ad26.COV2.S COVID-19 vaccine or a placebo. In nucleotides, the CDR3 is TGTGCCAGCAGCCCCCGGACAGGGGGGGGCAATGAGCAGTTCTTC. Translated: CASSPRTGGGNEQFF.